This TCR beta chain was found in a study of Ad26.COV2.S vaccination and SARS-CoV-2 variants (dated by TCRdb to the early 2020s). In terms of the full investigation: Donors in the vaccine arm were drawn from COV1001, a multicentre, randomized, double-blind, placebo-controlled phase I-IIa trial testing Ad26.COV2.S in healthy adults. Ad26.COV2.S was administered intramuscularly at 5 x 10^10 or 1 x 10^11 viral particles, either as a single shot or as two shots given 56 days apart. The specificity and breadth of SARS-CoV-2-reactive T cell receptors after Ad26.COV2.S vaccination were assessed by TCRbeta repertoire sequencing. The TCR-sequenced set comprised around 30 samples: approximately 19 Ad26.COV2.S vaccine recipients, 5 placebo recipients and 8 SARS-CoV-2 convalescent individuals. Participants in the trial were split at random into five groups of five each, receiving low-dose or high-dose Ad26.COV2.S once or twice, or else placebo on both occasions. Throughout the experiments and outcome assessment, investigators stayed blinded to trial group allocation. Overall results and qualifications from the work: Ad26.COV2.S recipients had higher spike-specific TCR breadth than placebo recipients (P = 0.0014). After vaccination, spike-specific CD8+ and CD4+ T cell responses were reported to show substantial breadth. Vaccine and placebo recipients had similar non-spike TCR breadth, a finding consistent with the vaccine containing only spike. The authors noted that the TCR breadth and depth analyses may have underestimated total T cell responses. Comparing responses between vaccine doses or regimens was not something the study was powered to do.

The germline V gene provides CDR1 SGHRS and CDR2 YFSETQ. V was cut back by 0 bases and J by 4 bases, leaving a gap of 13 bases between them. The CDR3 runs 15 residues from the cysteine to the phenylalanine. This entry keeps only the CDR3 DNA: 45 bases, framed from base 1. In light of the paper, this sample's treatment or condition label describes: 15 to 20 received Ad26.COV2.S at low or high dose, single or two shots; about 5 received placebo; per-sample allocation not given. For vaccine and placebo recipients, the sequenced repertoires came from samples collected on day 63 after the first injection. Between 29 July and 7 August 2020, Cohort 1b enrolled about 27 adults aged 18-55 years at one site in Boston, USA. Ad26.COV2.S was a replication-incompetent adenovirus type 26 vector expressing a prefusion-stabilized SARS-CoV-2 spike protein from the original Wuhan strain. About this clone itself: No cognate antigen has been identified for it. Nothing much larger sits one base from this clone, and base qualities are not available.

The immunoSEQ Assay was the method used to sequence TCRbeta CDR3 regions. After extraction, genomic DNA underwent amplification by bias-controlled multiplex PCR, followed by high-throughput sequencing. In the authors' own workflow: To quantify the absolute abundance of every unique TCRbeta CDR3 region, sequences were collapsed and filtered. Usable DNA was measured by amplifying reference genes present in all nucleated cells, and TCRbeta template counts were normalized to that usable DNA to estimate T cell fraction. Repertoire TCRs were annotated as SARS-CoV-2-specific by exact matching of V gene, CDR3 amino acid sequence and J gene to a known reactive TCR set. MIRA supplied the reference SARS-CoV-2 TCR set, which was filtered for enrichment in COVID-19-positive ImmuneCODE repertoires so that public or cross-reactive TCRs were removed. Drawing on the MIRA antigens, annotated TCRs were analysed further at the level of specific ORF or position within ORF. Breadth was defined as the number of annotated unique rearrangements divided by the total number of unique productive rearrangements, and depth was defined as the summed frequency of the annotated unique rearrangements. TCR breadth was compared between groups using two-sided Wilcoxon rank-sum tests. In its TCRdb copy, this immuneACCESS table keeps in-frame sequences only and misses some clones. Where compared with another copy, unresolved V genes explain less than half of these, and the others have no known cause. V, J and clone size are taken as reported in that table, and D and trimming were inferred from the DNA itself. The sample contains 300,000 to 400,000 clones, 75% to 90% of them found a single time. The ten most abundant clones make up under 6% of the sample.

The V and J genes are TRBV5-1 and TRBJ1-1, with a tentative D gene TRBD1 over 6 matching bases. The clonotype comes from a person between 18 and 65 years old who received the Ad26.COV2.S COVID-19 vaccine or a placebo. Sequences were derived from peripheral blood, sampled in a trial of Ad26.COV2.S vaccine versus placebo. The CDR3 protein sequence reads: CASSLAGGGGTEAFF. The DNA reads as follows: TGCGCCAGCAGCTTGGCCGGGGGCGGGGGCACTGAAGCTTTCTTT.